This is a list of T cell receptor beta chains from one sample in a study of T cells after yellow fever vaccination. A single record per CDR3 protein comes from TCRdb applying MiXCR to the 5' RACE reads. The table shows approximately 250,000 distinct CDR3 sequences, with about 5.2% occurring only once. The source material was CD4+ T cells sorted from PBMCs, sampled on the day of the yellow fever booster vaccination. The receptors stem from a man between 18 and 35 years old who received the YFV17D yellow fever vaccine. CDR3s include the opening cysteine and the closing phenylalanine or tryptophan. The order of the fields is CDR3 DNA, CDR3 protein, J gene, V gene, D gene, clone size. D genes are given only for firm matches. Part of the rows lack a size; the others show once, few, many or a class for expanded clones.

cdr3_nt: TGTGCCAGCAGCCTGGCGTCGGGGACGGGAAGGGACGAGCAGTACTTC
cdr3_aa: CASSLASGTGRDEQYF
j_call: TRBJ2-7
v_call: TRBV7-8
d_call: NA
clone_size: NA

cdr3_nt: TGTGCCAGCACCCCAACCCCACCCGGGAGCACCTACGAGCAGTACTTC
cdr3_aa: CASTPTPPGSTYEQYF
j_call: TRBJ2-7
v_call: TRBV21-1
d_call: NA
clone_size: few

cdr3_nt: TGTGCCAGCAGCCCCCGACAGGTTCGCTCTGGAAACACCATATATTTT
cdr3_aa: CASSPRQVRSGNTIYF
j_call: TRBJ1-3
v_call: TRBV7-2
d_call: NA
clone_size: many

cdr3_nt: TGTGCCAGCAGCTCCGCTAGGATGGGGGCTTTAACCTACGAGCAGTACTTC
cdr3_aa: CASSSARMGALTYEQYF
j_call: TRBJ2-7
v_call: TRBV7-2
d_call: NA
clone_size: few

cdr3_nt: TGTGCCAGCAGCTTAACAGGAAAGTTCCCCCTCCACTTT
cdr3_aa: CASSLTGKFPLHF
j_call: TRBJ1-6
v_call: TRBV6-2/TRBV6-3
d_call: NA
clone_size: many

cdr3_nt: TGCGCCAGCAGCCTCTCGGACAGGGAACAAGAGACCCAGTACTTC
cdr3_aa: CASSLSDREQETQYF
j_call: TRBJ2-5
v_call: TRBV4-1
d_call: TRBD1
clone_size: few

cdr3_nt: TGCGCCAGCAGCTTAGGGGGACAGCAAGAGACCCAGTACTTC
cdr3_aa: CASSLGGQQETQYF
j_call: TRBJ2-5
v_call: TRBV5-1
d_call: TRBD1
clone_size: many

cdr3_nt: TGTGCCAGCCAGGGATGGGACAGGGGACCACCCGGAGGTGACTATGGCTACACCTTC
cdr3_aa: CASQGWDRGPPGGDYGYTF
j_call: TRBJ1-2
v_call: TRBV27
d_call: TRBD1
clone_size: many

cdr3_nt: TGTGCCAGCAGGACAGTGGGTGACTATGGCTACACCTTC
cdr3_aa: CASRTVGDYGYTF
j_call: TRBJ1-2
v_call: TRBV6-5
d_call: NA
clone_size: NA

cdr3_nt: TGTGCCAGCAATCAAGCGGGGGCCTACACAGATACGCAGTATTTT
cdr3_aa: CASNQAGAYTDTQYF
j_call: TRBJ2-3
v_call: TRBV2
d_call: TRBD2
clone_size: few